The 10 T cell receptor beta chains below come from one sample, sequenced in a study of control samples from healthy donors and cancer patients. Only in-frame clones appear in the TCRdb table, and some are missing; sequencing was by immunoSEQ multiplex PCR. This listing includes 150,000 to 200,000 clones. Specimen: blood. These TCRs come from a woman in her 30s in good health.

The chain recombines TRBV12-3 or TRBV12-4 with TRBJ1-1; 11 positions agree with TRBD1. V lost 8 bases and J lost 11; bases outside the gene matches: 7. CDR3 size: 12 residues. The CDR3 coding sequence is TGTGCCAGCCAAAAAGGGACAGGGGGGGCTTTCTTT. It encodes CASQKGTGGAFF.

The V call is TRBV7-9, the J call TRBJ1-1; D is possibly TRBD1 (6 bases). The length of the CDR3 is 15 residues. Trimming shortened V by 5 bases and J by 3 bases, and 16 bases separated the two germline ends. Germline CDR1 reads SEHNR; CDR2 reads FQNEAQ (reference sequence). The CDR3 loop is CASSPRGGRDTEAFF. The CDR3 nucleotides read TGTGCCAGCAGCCCTCGGGGGGGCCGGGACACTGAAGCTTTCTTT. The full variable domain, completed using reference TRBV7-9 and TRBJ1-1, is DTGVSQNPRHKITKRGQNVTFRCDPISEHNRLYWYRQTLGQGPEFLTYFQNEAQLEKSRLLSDRFSAERPKGSFSTLEIQRTEQGDSAMYLCASSPRGGRDTEAFFGQGTRLTVV.

The chain links TRBV7-8 to TRBJ1-1; 11 nucleotides agree with TRBD1. The CDR3 extends over 15 amino acids. Germline V gives CDR1 SGHVS, CDR2 FQNEAQ. J gave up 4 bases and V 5 bases, and 6 bases lay outside the gene matches. The CDR3 here is CASSRSGTGGTEAFF. CDR3 bases: TGTGCCAGCAGCCGCTCCGGGACAGGGGGCACTGAAGCTTTCTTT. Complete variable domain (other parts from reference TRBV7-8 and TRBJ1-1): GAGVSQSPRYKVAKRGQDVALRCDPISGHVSLFWYQQALGQGPEFLTYFQNEAQLDKSGLPSDRFFAERPEGSVSTLKIQRTQQEDSAVYLCASSRSGTGGTEAFFGQGTRLTVV.

The chain uses TRBV4-2 and TRBJ1-2, with no clear D. Trimming shortened V by 0 bases and J by 4 bases, and 9 bases separated the two germline ends. CDR1 is LGHNA, CDR2 YNFKEQ, per germline. The CDR3 covers 14 residues. The CDR3 sequence: CASSQELHSYGYTF. The CDR3 DNA sequence: TGTGCCAGCAGCCAAGAGCTGCACAGCTATGGCTACACCTTC.

J is TRBJ1-1 and V is TRBV19; unclear D gene. The CDR3 has 16 residues. Trimming stripped 4 bases from V and 4 bases from J, with 19 bases between. CDR1 LNHDA and CDR2 SQIVND come from the germline V gene (reference sequence). CDR3 in amino acids: CASSSPGSPKTTEAFF. The CDR3 nucleotides read TGTGCCAGTAGTAGCCCCGGGAGCCCAAAAACCACTGAAGCTTTCTTT.

J is TRBJ1-3 and V is TRBV6-2 or TRBV6-3, with D hard to call. V lost 3 bases and J lost 5, with 11 bases in between. CDR3 length: 14 residues. The germline gives CDR1 MNHEY, CDR2 SVGEGT. CDR3 in amino acids: CASSYFSERNTIYF. The DNA of the CDR3 is TGTGCCAGCAGTTATTTCTCCGAAAGAAACACCATATATTTT.

In the case of this clone: Other DNA variants within this sample encode the same CDR3. The rearrangement links TRBV5-6 to TRBJ1-2; 12 bases line up with TRBD1. The CDR3 length is 14 residues. Per germline, CDR1 SGHDT and CDR2 YYEEEE. With V trimmed by 3 bases and J by 8 bases, 5 bases remained unmatched. CDR3 coding DNA: TGTGCCAGCAGCTCTGGGACAGGGGGCTACGGCTACACCTTC. Translating gives CASSSGTGGYGYTF.

A remark on this clone: The sample has other DNA sequences that encode this CDR3 too. The chain couples TRBV11-2 to TRBJ1-3; the D is unclear. Germline loops: CDR1 SGHAT, CDR2 FQNNGV. CDR3 size: 16 residues. Trimming stripped 0 bases from V and 0 bases from J, with 9 bases between. The CDR3 loop reads CASSLEAGASGNTIYF. CDR3 sequence (DNA): TGTGCCAGCAGCTTAGAGGCCGGCGCCTCTGGAAACACCATATATTTT.

The chain carries TRBV13 and TRBJ1-2, with a weak D call TRBD1 (6 bases). Germline loops: CDR1 PRHDT, CDR2 FYEKMQ (reference sequence). The CDR3 has 15 residues. V lost 5 bases and J 1 base, leaving 14 bases between the germline ends. This chain's CDR3 is CASSPRTAFNYGYTF. CDR3 nucleotide sequence: TGTGCCAGCAGCCCAAGGACAGCGTTTAACTATGGCTACACCTTC. Looking up the rest from reference TRBV13 and TRBJ1-2 gives the full variable domain: AAGVIQSPRHLIKEKRETATLKCYPIPRHDTVYWYQQGPGQDPQFLISFYEKMQSDKGSIPDRFSAQQFSDYHSELNMSSLELGDSALYFCASSPRTAFNYGYTFGSGTRLTVV.

This chain uses TRBV7-3 with TRBJ2-1; D is undetermined. Germline values: CDR1 SGHTA, CDR2 FQGTGA. The CDR3 consists of 13 residues. V was pared by 1 base and J by 5 bases, with 6 bases between. CDR3 in amino acids: CASSLRADNEQFF. The DNA for the CDR3 is TGTGCCAGCAGCTTAAGGGCTGACAATGAGCAGTTCTTC. Based on the CDR3 plus reference TRBV7-3 and TRBJ2-1, the full variable domain is GAGVSQTPSNKVTEKGKYVELRCDPISGHTALYWYRQSLGQGPEFLIYFQGTGAADDSGLPNDRFFAVRPEGSVSTLKIQRTERGDSAVYLCASSLRADNEQFFGPGTRLTVL.